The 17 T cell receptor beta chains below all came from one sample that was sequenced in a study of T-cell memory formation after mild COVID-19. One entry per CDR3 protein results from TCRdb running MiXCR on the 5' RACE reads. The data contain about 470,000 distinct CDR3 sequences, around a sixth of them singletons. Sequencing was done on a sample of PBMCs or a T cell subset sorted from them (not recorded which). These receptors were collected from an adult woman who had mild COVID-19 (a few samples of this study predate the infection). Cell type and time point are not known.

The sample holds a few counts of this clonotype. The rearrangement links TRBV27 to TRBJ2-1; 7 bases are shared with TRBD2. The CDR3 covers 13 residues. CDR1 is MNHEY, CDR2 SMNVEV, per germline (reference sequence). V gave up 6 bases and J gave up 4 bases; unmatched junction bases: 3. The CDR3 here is CASRSSGYNEQFF. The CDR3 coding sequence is TGTGCCAGCAGGTCTAGCGGTTACAATGAGCAGTTCTTC.

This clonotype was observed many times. This CDR3 reads CASSSGQANYGYTF. The CDR3 region has the DNA TGTGCCAGCAGCTCGGGACAGGCTAACTATGGCTACACCTTC. The chain uses TRBV11-2 and TRBJ1-2, with 8 bases identical to TRBD1. Germline CDR1 reads SGHAT; CDR2 reads FQNNGV. This CDR3 region has 14 residues. Trimming took 4 bases from V and 0 from J; bases not matched to a gene: 1.

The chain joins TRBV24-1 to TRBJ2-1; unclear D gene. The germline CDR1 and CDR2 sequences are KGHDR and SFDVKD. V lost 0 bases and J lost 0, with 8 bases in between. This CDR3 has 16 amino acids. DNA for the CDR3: TGTGCCACCAGTGATTTGTCTCCGAGCTCCTACAATGAGCAGTTCTTC. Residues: CATSDLSPSSYNEQFF.

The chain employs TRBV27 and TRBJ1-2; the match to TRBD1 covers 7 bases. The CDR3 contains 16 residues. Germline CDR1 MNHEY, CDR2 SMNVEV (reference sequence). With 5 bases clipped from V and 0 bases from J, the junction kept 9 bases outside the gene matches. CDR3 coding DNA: TGTGCCAGCAGTAAGGACAGGATGGACGCTAACTATGGCTACACCTTC. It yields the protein CASSKDRMDANYGYTF.

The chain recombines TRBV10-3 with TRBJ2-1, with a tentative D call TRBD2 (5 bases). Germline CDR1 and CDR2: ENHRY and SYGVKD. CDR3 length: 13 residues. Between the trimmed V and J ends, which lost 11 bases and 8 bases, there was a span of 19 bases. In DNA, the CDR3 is TGTGCCCTTTCTGGACGGAACGGGGATGAGCAGTTCTTC. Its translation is CALSGRNGDEQFF.

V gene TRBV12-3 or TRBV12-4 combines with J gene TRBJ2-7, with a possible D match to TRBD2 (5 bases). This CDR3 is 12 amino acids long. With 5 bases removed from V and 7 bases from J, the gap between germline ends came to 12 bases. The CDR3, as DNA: TGTGCCAGCAGTCCTCGGCGCGGGGAGCAGTACTTC. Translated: CASSPRRGEQYF.

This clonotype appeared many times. The CDR3 is CASSSGLRGEKLFF. CDR3 sequence (DNA): TGTGCCAGCAGCTCGGGCCTCAGGGGTGAAAAACTGTTTTTT. The gene calls are TRBV7-8 and TRBJ1-4; maybe TRBD1 (6 bases). CDR3 length: 14 amino acids. Trimming removed 4 bases from V and 7 bases from J, with 13 bases in between. The germline V gene has CDR1 SGHVS and CDR2 FQNEAQ. Together with reference TRBV7-8 and TRBJ1-4, the CDR3 gives the full variable domain: GAGVSQSPRYKVAKRGQDVALRCDPISGHVSLFWYQQALGQGPEFLTYFQNEAQLDKSGLPSDRFFAERPEGSVSTLKIQRTQQEDSAVYLCASSSGLRGEKLFFGSGTQLSVL.

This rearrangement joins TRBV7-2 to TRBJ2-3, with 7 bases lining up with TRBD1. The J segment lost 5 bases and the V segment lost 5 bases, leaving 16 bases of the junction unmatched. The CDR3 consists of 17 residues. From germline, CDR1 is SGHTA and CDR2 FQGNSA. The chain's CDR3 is CASSPLGVGRGLDTQYF. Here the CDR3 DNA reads TGTGCCAGCAGCCCACTGGGAGTAGGCAGGGGGTTAGATACGCAGTATTTT.

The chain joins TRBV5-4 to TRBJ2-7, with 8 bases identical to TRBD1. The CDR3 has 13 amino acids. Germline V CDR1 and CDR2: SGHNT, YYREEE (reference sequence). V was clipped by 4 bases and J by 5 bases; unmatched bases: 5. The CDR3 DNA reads TGTGCCAGCAGCGTGACAGGGGCCCACGAGCAGTACTTC. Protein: CASSVTGAHEQYF. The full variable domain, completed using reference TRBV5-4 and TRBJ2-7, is ETGVTQSPTHLIKTRGQQVTLRCSSQSGHNTVSWYQQALGQGPQFIFQYYREEENGRGNFPPRFSGLQFPNYSSELNVNALELDDSALYLCASSVTGAHEQYFGPGTRLTVT.

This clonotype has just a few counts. CDR3 region: CASSSRLGGGGEQFF. Written as DNA, the CDR3 is TGCGCCAGCAGCTCACGACTAGGGGGAGGGGGCGAGCAGTTCTTC. This chain links TRBV4-1 with TRBJ2-1, with D possibly being TRBD1 or TRBD2 (7 bases each). V gave up 5 bases and J gave up 10 bases, with 21 bases separating them. Germline CDR1 MGHRA, CDR2 YSYEKL. The CDR3 has 15 amino acids.

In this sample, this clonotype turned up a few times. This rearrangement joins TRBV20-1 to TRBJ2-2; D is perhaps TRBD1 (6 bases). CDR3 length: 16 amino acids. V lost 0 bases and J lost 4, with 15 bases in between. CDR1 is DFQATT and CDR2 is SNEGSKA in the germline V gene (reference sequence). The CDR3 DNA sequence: TGCAGTGCTAGAGATTCGGACAGACCCGGCACCGGGGAGCTGTTTTTT. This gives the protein CSARDSDRPGTGELFF.

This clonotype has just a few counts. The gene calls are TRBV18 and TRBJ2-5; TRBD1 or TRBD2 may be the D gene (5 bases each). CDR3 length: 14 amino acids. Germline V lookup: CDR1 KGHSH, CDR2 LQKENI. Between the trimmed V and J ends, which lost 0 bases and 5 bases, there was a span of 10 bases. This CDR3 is CASSPPVWGETQYF. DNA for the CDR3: TGTGCCAGCTCACCACCTGTGTGGGGGGAGACCCAGTACTTC.

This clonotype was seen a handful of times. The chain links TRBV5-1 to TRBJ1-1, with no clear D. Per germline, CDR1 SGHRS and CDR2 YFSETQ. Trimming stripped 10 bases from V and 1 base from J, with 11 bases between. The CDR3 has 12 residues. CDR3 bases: TGCGCCCCCCTGGCCAGGAACACTGAAGCTTTCTTT. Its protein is CAPLARNTEAFF.

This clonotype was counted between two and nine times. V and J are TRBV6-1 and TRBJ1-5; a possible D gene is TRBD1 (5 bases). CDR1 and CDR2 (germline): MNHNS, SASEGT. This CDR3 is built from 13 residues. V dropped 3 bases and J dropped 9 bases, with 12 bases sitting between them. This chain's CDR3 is CASSEGPHRPQHF. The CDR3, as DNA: TGTGCCAGCAGTGAGGGGCCTCATCGGCCCCAGCATTTT.

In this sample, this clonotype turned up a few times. CDR3 DNA: TGCGCCAGCAGCTTACGAGACAGGTCAGACGGCTACACCTTC. Amino acid sequence: CASSLRDRSDGYTF. J is TRBJ1-2 and V is TRBV5-1; tentatively, D is TRBD1 (6 bases). The germline V gene encodes CDR1 SGHRS and CDR2 YFSETQ. The CDR3 is made up of 14 amino acids. V lost 2 bases and J 8 bases, leaving 16 bases between the germline ends.

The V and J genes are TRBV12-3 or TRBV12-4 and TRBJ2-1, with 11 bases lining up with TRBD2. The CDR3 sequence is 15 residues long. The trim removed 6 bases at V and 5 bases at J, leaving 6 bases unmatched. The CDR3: CASSPVTSGDNEQFF. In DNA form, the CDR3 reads TGTGCCAGCAGCCCGGTGACTAGCGGGGACAATGAGCAGTTCTTC.

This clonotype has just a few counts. The CDR3 protein is CASSPPGNNEKLFF. The DNA for the CDR3 is TGTGCCAGCAGTCCACCGGGGAATAATGAAAAACTGTTTTTT. The rearrangement links TRBV6-6 to TRBJ1-4; D ambiguous. This CDR3 region has 14 residues. With 5 bases removed from V and 4 bases from J, the gap between germline ends came to 11 bases. Germline V gives CDR1 MNHNY, CDR2 SVGAGI (reference sequence).